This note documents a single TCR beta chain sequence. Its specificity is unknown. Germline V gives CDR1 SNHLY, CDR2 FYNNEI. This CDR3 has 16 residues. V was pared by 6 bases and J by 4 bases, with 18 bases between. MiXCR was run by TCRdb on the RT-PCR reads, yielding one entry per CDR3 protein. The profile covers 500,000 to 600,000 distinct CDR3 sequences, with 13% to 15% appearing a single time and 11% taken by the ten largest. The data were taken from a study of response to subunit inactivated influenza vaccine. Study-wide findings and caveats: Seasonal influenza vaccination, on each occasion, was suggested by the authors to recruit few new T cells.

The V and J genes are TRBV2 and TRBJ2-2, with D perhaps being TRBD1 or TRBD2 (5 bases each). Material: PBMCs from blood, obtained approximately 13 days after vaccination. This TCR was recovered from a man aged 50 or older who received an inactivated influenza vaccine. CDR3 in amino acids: CASRLSGTASTGELFF. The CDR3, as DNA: TGTGCCAGCAGGTTATCTGGGACCGCGAGCACCGGGGAGCTGTTTTTT.